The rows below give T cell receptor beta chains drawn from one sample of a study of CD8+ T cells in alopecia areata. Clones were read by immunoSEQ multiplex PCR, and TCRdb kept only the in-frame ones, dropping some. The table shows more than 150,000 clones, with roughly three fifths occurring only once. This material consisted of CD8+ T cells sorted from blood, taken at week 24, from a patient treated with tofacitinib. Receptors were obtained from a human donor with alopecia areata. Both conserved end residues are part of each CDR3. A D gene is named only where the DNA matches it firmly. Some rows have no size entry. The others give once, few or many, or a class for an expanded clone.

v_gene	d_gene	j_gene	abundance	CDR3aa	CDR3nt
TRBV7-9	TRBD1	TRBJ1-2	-	CASSRGQNYGYTF	TGTGCCAGCAGTCGGGGACAGAACTATGGCTACACCTTC
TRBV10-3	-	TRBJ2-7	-	CAIRGSYEQYF	TGTGCCATCAGGGGCTCCTACGAGCAGTACTTC
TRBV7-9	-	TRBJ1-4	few	CASSFGEKLFF	TGTGCCAGCAGCTTTGGGGAAAAACTGTTTTTT
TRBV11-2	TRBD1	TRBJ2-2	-	CASSADRGQAGELFF	TGTGCCAGCAGCGCTGACAGGGGGCAGGCCGGGGAGCTGTTTTTT
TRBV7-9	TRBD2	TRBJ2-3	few	CASIPFRAGSTDTQYF	TGTGCCAGCATCCCCTTCAGAGCGGGGAGCACAGATACGCAGTATTTT
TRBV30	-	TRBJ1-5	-	CAWNTRGYNQPQHF	TGTGCCTGGAATACGAGGGGGTACAATCAGCCCCAGCATTTT
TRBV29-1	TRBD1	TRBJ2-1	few	CSVETGTGDYNEQFF	TGCAGCGTGGAGACCGGGACAGGGGACTACAATGAGCAGTTCTTC
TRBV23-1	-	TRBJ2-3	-	CANRTGASTDTQYF	TGCGCCAACCGGACGGGGGCTAGCACAGATACGCAGTATTTT
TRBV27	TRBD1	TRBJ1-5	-	CASSDFGTGNNQPQHF	TGTGCCAGCAGTGACTTCGGGACAGGGAACAATCAGCCCCAGCATTTT
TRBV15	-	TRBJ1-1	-	CATTNARGNTEAFF	TGTGCCACTACTAACGCCCGAGGCAACACTGAAGCTTTCTTT
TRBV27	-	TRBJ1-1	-	CASSFDRGGTEAFF	TGTGCCAGCAGTTTTGACCGGGGAGGGACTGAAGCTTTCTTT
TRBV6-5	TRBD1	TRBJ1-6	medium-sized	CASGAGGSPLHF	TGTGCCAGCGGGGCAGGGGGGTCACCCCTCCACTTT
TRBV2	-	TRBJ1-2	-	CASSGQGEYYVDYGYTF	TGTGCCAGCAGTGGCCAGGGCGAATACTATGTGGACTATGGCTACACCTTC
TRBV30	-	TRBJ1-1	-	CAQQGPTEAFF	TGTGCCCAGCAGGGACCGACTGAAGCTTTCTTT
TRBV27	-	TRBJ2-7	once	CASSRGPRVSGYEQYF	TGTGCCAGCAGTCGCGGGCCCAGGGTTTCGGGCTACGAGCAGTACTTC
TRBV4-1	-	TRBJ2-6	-	CASSQIGANVLTF	TGCGCCAGCAGCCAAATTGGGGCCAACGTCCTGACTTTC
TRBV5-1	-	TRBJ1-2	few	CASSGIGRDYGYTF	TGCGCCAGCAGCGGAATTGGACGGGACTATGGCTACACCTTC
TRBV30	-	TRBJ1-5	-	CAWQPGHRNQPQHF	TGTGCCTGGCAACCGGGACATCGTAATCAGCCCCAGCATTTT
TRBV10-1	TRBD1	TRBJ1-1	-	CAVDRVNTEAFF	TGCGCCGTAGACAGGGTGAACACTGAAGCTTTCTTT
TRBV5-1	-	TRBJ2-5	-	CASGPRYGETQYF	TGCGCCAGCGGCCCCCGGTACGGAGAGACCCAGTACTTC
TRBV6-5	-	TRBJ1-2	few	CASSYDYEGGYTF	TGTGCCAGCAGTTACGACTACGAGGGGGGCTACACCTTC
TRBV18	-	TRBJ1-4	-	CASSPPGPNEKLFF	TGTGCCAGCTCACCACCCGGCCCGAATGAAAAACTGTTTTTT
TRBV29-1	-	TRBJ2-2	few	CSVEAGVGTGELFF	TGCAGCGTTGAAGCGGGGGTAGGGACCGGGGAGCTGTTTTTT
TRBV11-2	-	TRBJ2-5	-	CASSLGGVETQYF	TGTGCCAGCAGCTTAGGCGGGGTGGAGACCCAGTACTTC
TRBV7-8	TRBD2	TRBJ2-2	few	CASSHGTSRTGELFF	TGTGCCAGCAGTCATGGGACTAGTCGTACCGGGGAGCTGTTTTTT
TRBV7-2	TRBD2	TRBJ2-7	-	CASSLARNLAGASYEQYF	TGTGCCAGCAGCTTAGCGCGCAACCTAGCGGGGGCCTCCTACGAGCAGTACTTC
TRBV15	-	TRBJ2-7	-	CATSRDPDSTYEQYF	TGTGCCACCAGCAGAGACCCGGACAGTACCTACGAGCAGTACTTC
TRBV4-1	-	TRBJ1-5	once	CASSQDSRGDQPQHF	TGCGCCAGCAGCCAAGATAGCAGAGGCGATCAGCCCCAGCATTTT
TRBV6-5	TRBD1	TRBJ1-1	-	CATQGARVNTEAFF	TGTGCCACCCAGGGGGCGCGGGTTAACACTGAAGCTTTCTTT
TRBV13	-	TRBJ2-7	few	CASSLGGDYEQYF	TGTGCCAGCAGCTTAGGGGGGGACTACGAGCAGTACTTC
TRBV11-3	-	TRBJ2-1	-	CASSFLRGLYNEQFF	TGTGCCAGCAGCTTCCTTCGGGGCCTATACAATGAGCAGTTCTTC